These 6 T cell receptor beta chains originate from one sample sequenced in a study of blood T cell repertoires in COVID-19. Using immunoSEQ multiplex PCR, the repertoire was profiled, and TCRdb retains in-frame clones only, with some absent. The sample has 170,000 or so clones, approximately 90% seen once; the top ten hold around 0.53%. Sequencing input: peripheral blood. These receptor sequences come from a man aged 50 to 59 with acute or convalescent COVID-19.

The chain carries TRBV9 and TRBJ2-3; the D gene is possibly TRBD1 (5 bases). Trimming left V 0 bases short and J 0 bases short, with 8 bases between. Germline assignment: CDR1 SGDLS and CDR2 YYNGEE. The CDR3 covers 15 residues. CDR3 protein: CASSVEGHSTDTQYF. Written as DNA, the CDR3 is TGTGCCAGCAGCGTAGAGGGGCATAGCACAGATACGCAGTATTTT. The whole variable domain, remainder taken from reference TRBV9 and TRBJ2-3, is DSGVTQTPKHLITATGQRVTLRCSPRSGDLSVYWYQQSLDQGLQFLIQYYNGEERAKGNILERFSAQQFPDLHSELNLSSLELGDSALYFCASSVEGHSTDTQYFGPGTRLTVL.

This clone was detected a few times. This rearrangement joins TRBV2 to TRBJ1-6; a possible D gene is TRBD1 (6 bases). This CDR3 has 14 amino acids. Per germline, CDR1 SNHLY and CDR2 FYNNEI. V gave up 6 bases and J gave up 5 bases, with 11 bases separating them. CDR3 region: CASRQDRNNSPLHF. The DNA of the CDR3 is TGTGCCAGCAGACAGGACAGAAATAATTCACCCCTCCACTTT.

The chain is built from TRBV5-6 and TRBJ1-2; TRBD1 matches at 9 bases. There are 15 residues in the CDR3. With V trimmed by 1 base and J by 6 bases, 7 bases remained unmatched. The V gene's germline CDR1 is SGHDT and CDR2 YYEEEE. The CDR3 sequence is CASSLRGTGINGYTF. The CDR3 region has the DNA TGTGCCAGCAGCTTGCGCGGGACAGGGATCAATGGCTACACCTTC. The whole variable domain, remainder taken from reference TRBV5-6 and TRBJ1-2, is DAGVTQSPTHLIKTRGQQVTLRCSPKSGHDTVSWYQQALGQGPQFIFQYYEEEERQRGNFPDRFSGHQFPNYSSELNVNALLLGDSALYLCASSLRGTGINGYTFGSGTRLTVV.

This chain connects TRBV7-8 to TRBJ2-5, with 8 bases lining up with TRBD2. This CDR3 comprises 17 residues. J gave up 5 bases and V 4 bases, and 15 bases lay outside the gene matches. Germline CDR1 SGHVS, CDR2 FQNEAQ. CDR3 nucleotide sequence: TGTGCCAGCAGCTGGTTGGCTAGCGGGCCAATACGGGAGACCCAGTACTTC. This sequence encodes CASSWLASGPIRETQYF.

This chain connects TRBV7-6 to TRBJ2-1; tentative D call: TRBD1 (5 bases). CDR1 and CDR2 from the germline V gene are SGHVS and FNYEAQ. The V end lost 5 bases, the J end lost 8 bases, and 10 bases lay between the germline ends. This CDR3 spans 12 amino acids. The CDR3 protein is CASSLGAHEQFF. CDR3 sequence (DNA): TGTGCCAGCAGCCTAGGGGCCCATGAGCAGTTCTTC. The variable domain in full, with the rest retrieved from reference TRBV7-6 and TRBJ2-1, is GAGVSQSPRYKVTKRGQDVALRCDPISGHVSLYWYRQALGQGPEFLTYFNYEAQQDKSGLPNDRFSAERPEGSISTLTIQRTEQRDSAMYRCASSLGAHEQFFGPGTRLTVL.

The V call is TRBV19, the J call TRBJ2-3; TRBD1 might be the D (5 bases). Germline V gene sequence: CDR1 LNHDA, CDR2 SQIVND (reference sequence). CDR3 length: 15 residues. Trimming took 7 bases from V and 3 from J, leaving 17 bases between them. CDR3 residues: CASTFSRAMTDTQYF. The CDR3 DNA reads TGTGCCAGTACTTTTTCCAGGGCGATGACAGATACGCAGTATTTT.